Listed below are T cell receptor beta chains from one sample, sequenced in a study of chemoradiotherapy in HPV16-positive cancers. The protocol was immunoSEQ multiplex PCR, while the TCRdb copy is restricted to in-frame clones and leaves out a portion. The data hold around 1,200 clones, with about 40% observed a single time. The material was obtained from a patient who underwent chemoradiotherapy. The receptors derive from a human donor with HPV-associated anogenital cancer. The CDR3 runs from the conserved cysteine through the conserved F or W. The D gene is left open where the match is weak. Size is stated for part of the rows, as once, few or many counts, or as a class when the clone is expanded.

>TRBJ2-3|TRBD2|TRBV7-2|large
CASSPDWRGGTDTQYF
TGTGCCAGCAGCCCAGACTGGCGGGGGGGCACAGATACGCAGTATTTT
>TRBJ1-3|TRBD1|TRBV25-1|-
CANLGQECSGNTIYF
TGTGCCAACCTCGGACAGGAGTGTTCTGGAAACACCATATATTTT
>TRBJ2-7|-|TRBV9|few
CASSVGRLSHYEQYF
TGTGCCAGCAGCGTAGGGAGGTTGTCCCACTACGAGCAGTACTTC
>TRBJ2-5|TRBD2|TRBV29-1|-
CSGGRLAGEETQYF
TGCAGCGGGGGGAGACTAGCGGGGGAAGAGACCCAGTACTTC
>TRBJ1-1|-|TRBV20-1|few
CSAGGQFF
TGCAGTGCTGGCGGGCAGTTCTTT
>TRBJ1-6|-|TRBV13|few
CASSPPFSPLHF
TGTGCCAGCAGCCCACCTTTCAGTCCCCTCCACTTT
>TRBJ2-3|-|TRBV19|-
CASSPIGDTQYF
TGTGCCAGTAGTCCCATCGGGGATACGCAGTATTTT
>TRBJ1-2|-|TRBV29-1|-
CSVYINYGYTF
TGCAGCGTTTACATTAACTATGGCTACACCTTC
>TRBJ2-7|TRBD1|TRBV4-1|few
CASSRSNRDRGHEQYF
TGCGCCAGCAGCCGATCCAACCGGGACAGGGGACACGAGCAGTACTTC
>TRBJ2-7|-|TRBV28|-
CASSDPLQAYEQYF
TGTGCCAGCAGTGACCCGCTTCAAGCCTACGAGCAGTACTTC
>TRBJ1-1|-|TRBV5-1|-
CASSLGPTQAAFF
TGCGCCAGCAGCTTGGGACCCACCCAAGCAGCTTTCTTT
>TRBJ2-7|-|TRBV4-1|-
CASSQDRQVYYEQYF
TGCGCCAGCAGCCAAGATCGACAGGTTTACTACGAGCAGTACTTC
>TRBJ1-3|-|TRBV5-6|few
CASSYADSGNTIYF
TGTGCCAGCAGCTACGCCGACTCTGGAAACACCATATATTTT
>TRBJ1-1|-|TRBV28|-
CASSLGRPEAFF
TGTGCCAGCAGTCTCGGACGCCCTGAAGCTTTCTTT
>TRBJ2-2|TRBD1|TRBV19|-
CASTRDRANTGELFF
TGTGCCAGTACAAGGGACAGGGCGAACACCGGGGAGCTGTTTTTT
>TRBJ2-2|-|TRBV1|few
CTSQPGRTSTTGELFF
TGCACCAGCCAGCCAGGACGAACCTCAACTACCGGGGAGCTGTTTTTT